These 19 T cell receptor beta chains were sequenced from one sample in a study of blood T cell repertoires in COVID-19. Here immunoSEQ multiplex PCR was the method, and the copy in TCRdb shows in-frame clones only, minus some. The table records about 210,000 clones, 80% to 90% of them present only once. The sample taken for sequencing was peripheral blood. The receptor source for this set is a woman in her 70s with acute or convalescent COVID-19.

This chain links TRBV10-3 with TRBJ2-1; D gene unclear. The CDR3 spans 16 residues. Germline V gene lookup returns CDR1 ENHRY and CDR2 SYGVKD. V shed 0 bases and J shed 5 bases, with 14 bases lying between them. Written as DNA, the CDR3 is TGTGCCATCAGTGAGTCAGAACCTGCTCGGGACAATGAGCAGTTCTTC. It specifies CAISESEPARDNEQFF.

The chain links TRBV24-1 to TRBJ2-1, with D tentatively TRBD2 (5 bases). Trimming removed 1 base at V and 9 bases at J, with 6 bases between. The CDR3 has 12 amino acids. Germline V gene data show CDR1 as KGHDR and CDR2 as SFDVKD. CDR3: CATSDFRGEQFF. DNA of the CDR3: TGTGCCACCAGTGATTTTCGGGGTGAGCAGTTCTTC.

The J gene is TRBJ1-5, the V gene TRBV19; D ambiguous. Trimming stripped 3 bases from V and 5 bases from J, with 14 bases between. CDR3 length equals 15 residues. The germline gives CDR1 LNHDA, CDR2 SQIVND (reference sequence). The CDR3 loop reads CASSIPGSWDQPQHF. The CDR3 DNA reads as TGTGCCAGTAGTATCCCCGGGTCTTGGGATCAGCCCCAGCATTTT.

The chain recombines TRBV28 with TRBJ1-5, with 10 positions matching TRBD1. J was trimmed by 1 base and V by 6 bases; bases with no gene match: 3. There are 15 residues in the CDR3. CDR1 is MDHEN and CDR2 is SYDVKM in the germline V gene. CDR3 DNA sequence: TGTGCCAGCAGCCCGGGACAGGGGAGCAATCAGCCCCAGCATTTT. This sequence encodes CASSPGQGSNQPQHF.

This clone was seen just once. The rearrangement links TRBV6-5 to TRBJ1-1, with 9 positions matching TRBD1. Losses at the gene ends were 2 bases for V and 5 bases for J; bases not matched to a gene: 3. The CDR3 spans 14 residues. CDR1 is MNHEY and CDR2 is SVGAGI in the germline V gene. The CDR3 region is CASSYRTGVTEAFF. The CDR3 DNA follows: TGTGCCAGCAGTTACAGGACAGGGGTAACTGAAGCTTTCTTT.

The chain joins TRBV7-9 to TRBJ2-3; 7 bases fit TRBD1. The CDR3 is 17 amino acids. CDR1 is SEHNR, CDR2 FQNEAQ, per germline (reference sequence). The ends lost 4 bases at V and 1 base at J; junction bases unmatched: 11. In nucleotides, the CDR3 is TGTGCCAGCAGCTATCTCAGGGGGTTACTAGGCACAGATACGCAGTATTTT. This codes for CASSYLRGLLGTDTQYF. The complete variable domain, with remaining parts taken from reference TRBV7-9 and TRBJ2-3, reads DTGVSQNPRHKITKRGQNVTFRCDPISEHNRLYWYRQTLGQGPEFLTYFQNEAQLEKSRLLSDRFSAERPKGSFSTLEIQRTEQGDSAMYLCASSYLRGLLGTDTQYFGPGTRLTVL.

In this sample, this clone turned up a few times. DNA for the CDR3: TGTGCCAGCAGCCAGGCTCTAGCGGGGGTAAGCACAGATACGCAGTATTTT. Its protein product is CASSQALAGVSTDTQYF. The V call is TRBV4-2, the J call TRBJ2-3, with TRBD2 matching 10 bases. The CDR3 is 17 residues long. The germline V gene encodes CDR1 LGHNA and CDR2 YNFKEQ. The ends lost 3 bases at V and 0 bases at J; junction bases unmatched: 6.

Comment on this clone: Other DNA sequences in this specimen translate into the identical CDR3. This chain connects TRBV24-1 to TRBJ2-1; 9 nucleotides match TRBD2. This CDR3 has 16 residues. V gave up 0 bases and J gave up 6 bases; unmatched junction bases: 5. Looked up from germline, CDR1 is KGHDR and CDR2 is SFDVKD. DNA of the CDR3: TGTGCCACCAGTGATTTGAGGCGGGAGGGAGGCAATGAGCAGTTCTTC. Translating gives CATSDLRREGGNEQFF.

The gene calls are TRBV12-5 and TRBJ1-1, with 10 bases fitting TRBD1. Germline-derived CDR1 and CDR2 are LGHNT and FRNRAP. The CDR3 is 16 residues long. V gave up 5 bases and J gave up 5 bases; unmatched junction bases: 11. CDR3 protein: CASGPPDRGRFTEAFF. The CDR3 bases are TGTGCTAGTGGTCCCCCCGACAGGGGGCGATTTACTGAAGCTTTCTTT.

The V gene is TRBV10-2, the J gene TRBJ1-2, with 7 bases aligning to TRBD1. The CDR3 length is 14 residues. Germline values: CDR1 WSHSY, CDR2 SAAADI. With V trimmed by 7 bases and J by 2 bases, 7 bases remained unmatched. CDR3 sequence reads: CASTPWDRNYGYTF. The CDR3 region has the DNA TGCGCCAGCACTCCCTGGGACAGAAACTATGGCTACACCTTC.

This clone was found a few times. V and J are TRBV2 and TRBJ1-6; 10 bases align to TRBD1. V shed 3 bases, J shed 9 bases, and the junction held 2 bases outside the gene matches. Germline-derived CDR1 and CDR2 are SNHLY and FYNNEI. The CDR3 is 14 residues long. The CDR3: CASSEGQGSSPLHF. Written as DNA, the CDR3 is TGTGCCAGCAGTGAGGGACAGGGGAGTTCACCCCTCCACTTT.

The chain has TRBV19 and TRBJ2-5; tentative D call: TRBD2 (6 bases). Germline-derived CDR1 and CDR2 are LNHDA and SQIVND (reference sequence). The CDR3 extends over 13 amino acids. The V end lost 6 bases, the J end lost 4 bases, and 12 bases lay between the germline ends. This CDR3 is CASRNGGAETQYF. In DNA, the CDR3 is TGTGCCAGTAGGAACGGAGGGGCAGAGACCCAGTACTTC.

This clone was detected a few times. Here the CDR3 DNA reads TGTGCCAGCAGCTTAACGGACAGCTCTGGAAACACCATATATTTT. It is translated as CASSLTDSSGNTIYF. The rearrangement joins TRBV9 to TRBJ1-3; D perhaps matches TRBD1 (6 bases). Germline lookup yields CDR1 SGDLS and CDR2 YYNGEE. Trimming cost V 4 bases and J 0 bases, with 11 bases left between them. The CDR3 sequence is 15 residues long.

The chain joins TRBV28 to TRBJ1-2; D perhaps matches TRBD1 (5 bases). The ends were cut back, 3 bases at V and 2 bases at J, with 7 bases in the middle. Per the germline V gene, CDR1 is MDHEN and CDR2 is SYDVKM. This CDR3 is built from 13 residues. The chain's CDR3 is CASSLRTNYGYTF. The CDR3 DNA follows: TGTGCCAGCAGTTTGAGGACAAACTATGGCTACACCTTC.

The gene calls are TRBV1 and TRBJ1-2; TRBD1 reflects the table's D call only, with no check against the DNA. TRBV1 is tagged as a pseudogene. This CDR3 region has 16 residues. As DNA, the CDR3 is TGCACCAGCAGCCAACACAGGCCAGGAGACCTTTATGGCTACACCTTC. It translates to CTSSQHRPGDLYGYTF.

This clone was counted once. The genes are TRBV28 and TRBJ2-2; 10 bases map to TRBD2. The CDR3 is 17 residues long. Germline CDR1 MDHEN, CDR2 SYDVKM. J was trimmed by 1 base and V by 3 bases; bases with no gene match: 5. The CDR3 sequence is CASSFEAGGVNTGELFF. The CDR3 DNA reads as TGTGCCAGCAGTTTTGAAGCGGGAGGGGTGAACACCGGGGAGCTGTTTTTT. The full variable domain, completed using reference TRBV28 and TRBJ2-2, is DVKVTQSSRYLVKRTGEKVFLECVQDMDHENMFWYRQDPGLGLRLIYFSYDVKMKEKGDIPEGYSVSREKKERFSLILESASTNQTSMYLCASSFEAGGVNTGELFFGEGSRLTVL.

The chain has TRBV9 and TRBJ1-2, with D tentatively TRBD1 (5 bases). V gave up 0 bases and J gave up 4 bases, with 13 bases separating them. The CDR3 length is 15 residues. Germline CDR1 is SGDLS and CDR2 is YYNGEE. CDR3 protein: CASSVAGRGSYGYTF. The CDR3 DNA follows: TGTGCCAGCAGCGTAGCGGGGCGCGGGAGCTATGGCTACACCTTC.

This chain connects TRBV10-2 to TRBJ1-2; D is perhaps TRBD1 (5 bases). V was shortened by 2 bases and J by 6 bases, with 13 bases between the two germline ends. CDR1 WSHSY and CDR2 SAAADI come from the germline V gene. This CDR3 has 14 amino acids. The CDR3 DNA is TGCGCCAGCAGTGAGATTGGGGGAGGGGATGGCTACACCTTC. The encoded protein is CASSEIGGGDGYTF.

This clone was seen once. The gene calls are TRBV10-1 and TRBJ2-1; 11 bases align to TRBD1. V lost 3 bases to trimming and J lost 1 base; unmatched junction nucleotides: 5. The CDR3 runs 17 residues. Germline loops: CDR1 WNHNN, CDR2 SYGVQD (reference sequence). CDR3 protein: CASSELGTGGSYNEQFF. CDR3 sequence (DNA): TGCGCCAGCAGTGAATTGGGGACAGGGGGTTCCTACAATGAGCAGTTCTTC.